This T cell receptor beta chain came from a study of control samples from healthy donors and cancer patients. The data were produced by immunoSEQ multiplex PCR, yet TCRdb's version contains in-frame clones alone and is incomplete. Of around 84,000 clones listed, around 84% are singletons. This clonotype originated in a man aged 55 to 70 with head and neck cancer. The source material was PBMCs.

CDR3 protein: CASGSTGGETQYF. In nucleotides, the CDR3 is TGTGCTAGTGGCTCGACAGGGGGCGAGACCCAGTACTTC. This chain joins TRBV12-5 and TRBJ2-5; TRBD1 agrees at 10 bases. V was pared by 6 bases and J by 5 bases, with 3 bases of the junction left unmatched. The CDR3 consists of 13 residues. Germline CDR1 LGHNT, CDR2 FRNRAP. Drawing the rest from reference TRBV12-5 and TRBJ2-5, the complete variable domain is DARVTQTPRHKVTEMGQEVTMRCQPILGHNTVFWYRQTMMQGLELLAYFRNRAPLDDSGMPKDRFSAEMPDATLATLKIQPSEPRDSAVYFCASGSTGGETQYFGPGTRLLVL.